The TCR beta chain described here comes from a study of blood T cell repertoires in COVID-19. In the original analysis: Estimation of nucleated cell counts was performed using reference gene primer amplification. Only in-frame clones appear in the TCRdb table, and some are missing; sequencing was by immunoSEQ multiplex PCR. V and J calls plus clone size are reproduced from that table; the DNA served to infer D and trimming. The table lists about 250,000 clones, approximately 90% of them singletons. This clone was detected once. The CDR3 sequence is 19 residues long. Source material: PBMCs or T cells enriched from blood (not recorded which). The clonotype originates from a man aged 35 to 55 who had recovered from COVID-19. The chain is built from TRBV21-1 and TRBJ2-3; the DNA was not used to check the table's D call, TRBD2. TRBV21-1 is an annotated pseudogene. This chain's CDR3 is CASSTTVRLAGGIADTQYF. CDR3 DNA: TGTGCCAGCAGCACGACAGTCAGACTAGCGGGGGGGATCGCAGATACGCAGTATTTT.